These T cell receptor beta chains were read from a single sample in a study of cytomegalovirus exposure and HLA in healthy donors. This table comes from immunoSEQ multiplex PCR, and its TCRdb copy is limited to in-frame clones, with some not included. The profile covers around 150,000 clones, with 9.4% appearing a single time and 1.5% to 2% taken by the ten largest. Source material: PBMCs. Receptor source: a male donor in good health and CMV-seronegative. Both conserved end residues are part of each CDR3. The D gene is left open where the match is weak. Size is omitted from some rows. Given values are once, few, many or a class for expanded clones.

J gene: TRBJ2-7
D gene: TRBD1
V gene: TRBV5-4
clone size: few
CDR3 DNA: TGTGCCAGCAGCTTTGGACAGGAGCCCTACGAGCAGTACTTC
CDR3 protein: CASSFGQEPYEQYF

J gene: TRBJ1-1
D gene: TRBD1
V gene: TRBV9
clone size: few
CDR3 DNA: TGTGCCAGCAGCCCGGGACAGCATACAAACACTGAAGCTTTCTTT
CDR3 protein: CASSPGQHTNTEAFF

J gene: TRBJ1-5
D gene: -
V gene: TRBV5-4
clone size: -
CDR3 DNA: TGTGCCAGCAGCTTGGGCGGGGTAAACAGCAATCAGCCCCAGCATTTT
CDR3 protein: CASSLGGVNSNQPQHF

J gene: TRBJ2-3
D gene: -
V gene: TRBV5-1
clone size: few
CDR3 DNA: TGCGCCAGCAGCTTGCTTATCACAGATACGCAGTATTTT
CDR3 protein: CASSLLITDTQYF

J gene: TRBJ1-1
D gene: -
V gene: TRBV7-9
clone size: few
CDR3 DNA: TGTGCCTCCTTCCCAGGGGAGTTAGCTGAAGCTTTCTTT
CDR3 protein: CASFPGELAEAFF

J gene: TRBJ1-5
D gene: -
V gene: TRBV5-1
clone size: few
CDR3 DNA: TGCGCCAGCAGCTTGGCTAGGGGTCAGCCCCAGCATTTT
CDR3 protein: CASSLARGQPQHF

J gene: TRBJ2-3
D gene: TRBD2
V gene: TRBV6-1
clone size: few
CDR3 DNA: TGTGCCAGCAGTGACCGGGAGGGAGATACGCAGTATTTT
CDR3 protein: CASSDREGDTQYF

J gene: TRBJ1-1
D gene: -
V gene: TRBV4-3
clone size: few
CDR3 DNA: TGCGCCAGCAGCCAAGATAAGAAGGGCAGGGGCGCTGAAGCTTTCTTT
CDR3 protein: CASSQDKKGRGAEAFF

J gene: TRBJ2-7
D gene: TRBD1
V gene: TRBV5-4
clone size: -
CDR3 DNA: TGTGCCAGCAGCCTTCCGACAGGGGATATAGACGAGCAGTACTTC
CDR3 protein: CASSLPTGDIDEQYF

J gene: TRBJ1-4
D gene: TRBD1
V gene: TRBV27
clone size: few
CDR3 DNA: TGTGCCAGCAGGGCTACTACAGGGGGAGGTGAAAAACTGTTTTTT
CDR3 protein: CASRATTGGGEKLFF

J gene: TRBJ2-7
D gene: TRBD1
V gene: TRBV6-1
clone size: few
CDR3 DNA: TGTGCCAGCAGACGGACAGGACAATCCTACGAGCAGTACTTC
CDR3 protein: CASRRTGQSYEQYF

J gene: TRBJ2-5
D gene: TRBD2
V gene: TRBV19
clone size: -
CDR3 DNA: TGTGCCAGTAGTAAAGCGGGACTAGCGGGTCAAGAGACCCAGTACTTC
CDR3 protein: CASSKAGLAGQETQYF

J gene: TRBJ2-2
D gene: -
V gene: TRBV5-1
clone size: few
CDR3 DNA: TGCGCCAGCAGCGCCGGGACTCTTTACGGGGAGCTGTTTTTT
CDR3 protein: CASSAGTLYGELFF

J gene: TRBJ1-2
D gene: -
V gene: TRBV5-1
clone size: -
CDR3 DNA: TGCGCCAGCAGCTTGGCTGGGGCCGACTATGGCTACACCTTC
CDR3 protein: CASSLAGADYGYTF

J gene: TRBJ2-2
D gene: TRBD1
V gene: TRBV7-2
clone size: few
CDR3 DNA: TGTGCCAGCAGCTTAGCCGGGACAGGAGGAAACACCGGGGAGCTGTTTTTT
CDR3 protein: CASSLAGTGGNTGELFF

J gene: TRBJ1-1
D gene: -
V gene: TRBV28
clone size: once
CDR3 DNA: TGTGCCAGCGACCCCGAAAGGGGCGATGAAGCTTTCTTT
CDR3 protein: CASDPERGDEAFF

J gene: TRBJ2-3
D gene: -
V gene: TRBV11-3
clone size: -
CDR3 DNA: TGTGCCAGCAGCTTATCTCGGGGGAATACGCAGTATTTT
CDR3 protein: CASSLSRGNTQYF

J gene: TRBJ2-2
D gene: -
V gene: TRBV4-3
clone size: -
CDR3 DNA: TGCGCCAGCAGCCAAGATAAAGCGTTACCGAACACCGGGGAGCTGTTTTTT
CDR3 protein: CASSQDKALPNTGELFF

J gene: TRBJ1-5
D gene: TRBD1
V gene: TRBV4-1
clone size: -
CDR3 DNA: TGCGCCAGCAGAAAACAGGGGCTTGGCAATCAGCCCCAGCATTTT
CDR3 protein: CASRKQGLGNQPQHF

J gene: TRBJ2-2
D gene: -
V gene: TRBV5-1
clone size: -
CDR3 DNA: TGCGCCAGCAGCTTGGGTACAGTTGGGACCGGGGAGCTGTTTTTT
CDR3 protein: CASSLGTVGTGELFF

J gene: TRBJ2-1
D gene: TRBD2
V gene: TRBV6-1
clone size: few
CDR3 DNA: TGTGCCAGCAGTCAGAGCGGGAATACCTACAATGAGCAGTTCTTC
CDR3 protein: CASSQSGNTYNEQFF

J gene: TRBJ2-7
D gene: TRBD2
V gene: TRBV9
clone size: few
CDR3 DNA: TGTGCCAGCAGCCCCAGCGGGATTTCGTACGAGCAGTACTTC
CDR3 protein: CASSPSGISYEQYF

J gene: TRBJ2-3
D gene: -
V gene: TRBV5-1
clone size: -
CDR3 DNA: TGCGCCAGCAGCTTGGTACAGTCCACTAGCACAGATACGCAGTATTTT
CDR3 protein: CASSLVQSTSTDTQYF